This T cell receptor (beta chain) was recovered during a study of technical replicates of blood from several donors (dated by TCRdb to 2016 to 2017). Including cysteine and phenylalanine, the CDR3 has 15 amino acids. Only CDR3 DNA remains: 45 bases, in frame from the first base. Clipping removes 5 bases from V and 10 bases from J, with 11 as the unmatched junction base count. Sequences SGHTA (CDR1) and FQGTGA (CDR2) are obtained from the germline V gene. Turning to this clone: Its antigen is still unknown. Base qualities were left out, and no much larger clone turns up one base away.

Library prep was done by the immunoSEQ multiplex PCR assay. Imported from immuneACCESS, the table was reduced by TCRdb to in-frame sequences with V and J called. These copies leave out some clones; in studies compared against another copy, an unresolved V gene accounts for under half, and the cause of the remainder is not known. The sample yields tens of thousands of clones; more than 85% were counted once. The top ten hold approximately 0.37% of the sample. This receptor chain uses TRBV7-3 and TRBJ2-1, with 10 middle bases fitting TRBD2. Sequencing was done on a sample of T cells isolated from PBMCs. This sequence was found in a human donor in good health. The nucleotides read TGTGCCAGCAGCGGGGGACCAGCGGGAGGGGGGGAGCAGTTCTTC. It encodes CASSGGPAGGGEQFF.